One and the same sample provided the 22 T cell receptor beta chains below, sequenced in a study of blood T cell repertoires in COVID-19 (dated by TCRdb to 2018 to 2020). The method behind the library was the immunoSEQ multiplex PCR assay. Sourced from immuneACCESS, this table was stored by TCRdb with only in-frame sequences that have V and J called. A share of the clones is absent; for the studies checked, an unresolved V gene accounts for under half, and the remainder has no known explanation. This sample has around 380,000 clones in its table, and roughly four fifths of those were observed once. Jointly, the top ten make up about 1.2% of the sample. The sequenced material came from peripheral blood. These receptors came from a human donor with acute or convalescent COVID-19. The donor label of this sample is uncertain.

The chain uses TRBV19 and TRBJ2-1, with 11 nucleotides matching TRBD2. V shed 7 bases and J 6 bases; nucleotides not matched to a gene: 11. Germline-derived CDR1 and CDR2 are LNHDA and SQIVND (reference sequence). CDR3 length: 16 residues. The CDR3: CASKASRTSGSNEQFF. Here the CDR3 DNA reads TGTGCCAGTAAAGCCTCGCGCACTAGCGGGAGCAATGAGCAGTTCTTC. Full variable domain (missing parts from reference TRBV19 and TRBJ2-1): DGGITQSPKYLFRKEGQNVTLSCEQNLNHDAMYWYRQDPGQGLRLIYYSQIVNDFQKGDIAEGYSVSREKKESFPLTVTSAQKNPTAFYLCASKASRTSGSNEQFFGPGTRLTVL.

The CDR3 here is CASSKQTGMNTEAFF. The CDR3 nucleotides are TGCGCCAGCAGCAAACAGACAGGAATGAACACTGAAGCTTTCTTT. V and J are TRBV5-1 and TRBJ1-1; maybe TRBD1 (6 bases). Germline assignment: CDR1 SGHRS and CDR2 YFSETQ. The ends were cut back, 4 bases at V and 0 bases at J, with 13 bases in the middle. The CDR3 is 15 residues long.

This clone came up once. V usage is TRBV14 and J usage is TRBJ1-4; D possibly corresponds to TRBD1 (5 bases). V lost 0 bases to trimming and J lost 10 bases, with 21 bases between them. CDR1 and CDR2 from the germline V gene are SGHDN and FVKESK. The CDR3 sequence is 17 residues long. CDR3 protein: CASSQDLIGRRRGKLFF. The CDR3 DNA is TGTGCCAGCAGCCAAGATCTTATTGGCAGAAGGAGGGGAAAACTGTTTTTT.

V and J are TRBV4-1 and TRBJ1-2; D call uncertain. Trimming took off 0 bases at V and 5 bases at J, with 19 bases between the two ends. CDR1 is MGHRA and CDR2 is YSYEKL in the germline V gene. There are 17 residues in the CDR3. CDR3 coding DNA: TGCGCCAGCAGCCAAGATTCTCTAGAGGGCCTTCAATATGGCTACACCTTC. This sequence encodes CASSQDSLEGLQYGYTF.

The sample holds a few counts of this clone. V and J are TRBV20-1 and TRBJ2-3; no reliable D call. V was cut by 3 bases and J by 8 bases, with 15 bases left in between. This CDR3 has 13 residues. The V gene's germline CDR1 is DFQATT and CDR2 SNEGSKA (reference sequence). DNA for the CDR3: TGCAGTGCTAGTTCCCGAACGCCGGGTACGCAGTATTTT. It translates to CSASSRTPGTQYF.

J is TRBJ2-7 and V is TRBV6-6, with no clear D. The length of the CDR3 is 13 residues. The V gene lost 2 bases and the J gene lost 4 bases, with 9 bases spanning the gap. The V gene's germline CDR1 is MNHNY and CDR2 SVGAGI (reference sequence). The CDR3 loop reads CASSYGLTYEQYF. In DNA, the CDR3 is TGTGCCAGCAGTTACGGTCTCACTTACGAGCAGTACTTC.

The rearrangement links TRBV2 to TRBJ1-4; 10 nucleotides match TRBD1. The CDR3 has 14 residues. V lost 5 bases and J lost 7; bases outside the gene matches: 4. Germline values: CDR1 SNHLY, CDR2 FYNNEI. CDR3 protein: CASSSGQGREKLFF. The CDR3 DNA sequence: TGTGCCAGCAGTTCGGGACAGGGGCGTGAAAAACTGTTTTTT.

Written as DNA, the CDR3 is TGTGCCAGCAGGGAGGGGGCGTCGACCTATGGCTACACCTTC. Translation: CASREGASTYGYTF. V usage is TRBV7-9 and J usage is TRBJ1-2; 7 positions agree with TRBD1. CDR1 SEHNR and CDR2 FQNEAQ come from the germline V gene (reference sequence). This CDR3 has 14 residues. V shed 6 bases and J 4 bases; nucleotides not matched to a gene: 8.

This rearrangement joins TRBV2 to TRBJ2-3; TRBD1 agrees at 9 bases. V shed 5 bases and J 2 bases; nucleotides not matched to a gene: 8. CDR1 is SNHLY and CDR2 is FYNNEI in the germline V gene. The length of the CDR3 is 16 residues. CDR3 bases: TGTGCCAGCAGTCGACAGGGGGTATATGCCACAGATACGCAGTATTTT. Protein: CASSRQGVYATDTQYF.

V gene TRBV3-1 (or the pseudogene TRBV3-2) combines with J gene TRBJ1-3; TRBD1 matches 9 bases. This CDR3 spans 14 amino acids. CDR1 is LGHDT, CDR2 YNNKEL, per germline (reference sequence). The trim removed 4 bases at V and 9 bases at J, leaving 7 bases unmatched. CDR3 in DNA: TGTGCCAGCAGCCCCTTGGGACAGGGAGGCACCATATATTTT. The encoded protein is CASSPLGQGGTIYF.

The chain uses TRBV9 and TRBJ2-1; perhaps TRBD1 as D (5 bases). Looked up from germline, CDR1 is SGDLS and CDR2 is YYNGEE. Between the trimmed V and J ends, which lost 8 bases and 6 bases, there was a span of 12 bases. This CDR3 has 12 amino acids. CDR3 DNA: TGTGCCAGACACGATAGGGGCAATGAGCAGTTCTTC. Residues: CARHDRGNEQFF.

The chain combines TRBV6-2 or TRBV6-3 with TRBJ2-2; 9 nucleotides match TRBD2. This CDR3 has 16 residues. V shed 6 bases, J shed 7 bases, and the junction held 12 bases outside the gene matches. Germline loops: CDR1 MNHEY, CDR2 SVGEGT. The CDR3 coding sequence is TGTGCCAGCAGCATCTTCGCGGGAGGGCCGAACGGGGAGCTGTTTTTT. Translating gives CASSIFAGGPNGELFF.

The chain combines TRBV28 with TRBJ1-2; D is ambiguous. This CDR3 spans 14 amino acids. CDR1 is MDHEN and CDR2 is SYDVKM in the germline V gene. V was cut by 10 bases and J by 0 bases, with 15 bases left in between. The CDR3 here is CANSPSLTNYGYTF. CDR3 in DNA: TGTGCCAATTCCCCCTCCCTTACTAACTATGGCTACACCTTC.

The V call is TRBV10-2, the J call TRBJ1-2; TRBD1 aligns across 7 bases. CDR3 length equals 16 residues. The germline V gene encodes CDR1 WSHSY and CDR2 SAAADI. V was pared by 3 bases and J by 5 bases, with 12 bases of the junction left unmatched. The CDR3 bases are TGCGCCAGCAGTGATTTTGGAAGGGACAGACCTTATGGCTACACCTTC. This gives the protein CASSDFGRDRPYGYTF.

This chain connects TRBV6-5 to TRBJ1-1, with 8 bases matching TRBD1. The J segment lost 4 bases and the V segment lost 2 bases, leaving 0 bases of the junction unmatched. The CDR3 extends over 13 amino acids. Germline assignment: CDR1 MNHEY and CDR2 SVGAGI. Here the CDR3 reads CASSYTGGTEAFF. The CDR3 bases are TGTGCCAGCAGTTACACAGGGGGCACTGAAGCTTTCTTT.

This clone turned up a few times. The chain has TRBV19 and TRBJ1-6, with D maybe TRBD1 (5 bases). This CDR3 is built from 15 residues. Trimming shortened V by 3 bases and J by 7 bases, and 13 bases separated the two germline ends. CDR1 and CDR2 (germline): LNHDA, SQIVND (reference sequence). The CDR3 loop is CASSIVREGNSPLHF. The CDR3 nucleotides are TGTGCCAGTAGTATCGTCAGGGAAGGCAATTCACCCCTCCACTTT.

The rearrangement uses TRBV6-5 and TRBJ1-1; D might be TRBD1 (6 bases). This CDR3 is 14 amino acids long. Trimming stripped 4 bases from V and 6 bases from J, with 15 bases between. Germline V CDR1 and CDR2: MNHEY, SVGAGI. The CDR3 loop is CASSSPGVGAEAFF. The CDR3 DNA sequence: TGTGCCAGCAGTTCTCCAGGGGTGGGCGCTGAAGCTTTCTTT.

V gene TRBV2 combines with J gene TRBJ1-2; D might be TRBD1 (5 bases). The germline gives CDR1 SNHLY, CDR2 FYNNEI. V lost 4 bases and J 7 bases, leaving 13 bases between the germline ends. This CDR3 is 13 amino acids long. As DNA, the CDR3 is TGTGCCAGCAGTGCCGCAGGGAAACTTGGCTACACCTTC. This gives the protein CASSAAGKLGYTF.

Here the CDR3 reads CASSYPTRGSNSPLHF. CDR3 nucleotides: TGTGCCAGCAGTTACCCCACAAGAGGGTCGAATTCACCCCTCCACTTT. This rearrangement joins TRBV6-6 to TRBJ1-6; D not certain. The germline V gene encodes CDR1 MNHNY and CDR2 SVGAGI (reference sequence). The CDR3 runs to 16 residues. Trimming pared 2 bases from V and 7 bases from J, leaving 15 bases between.

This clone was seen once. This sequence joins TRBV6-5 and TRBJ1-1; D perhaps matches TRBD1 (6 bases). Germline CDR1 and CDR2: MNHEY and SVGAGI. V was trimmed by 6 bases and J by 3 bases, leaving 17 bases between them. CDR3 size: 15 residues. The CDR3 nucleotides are TGTGCCAGCAGCCTCAGGGGCGGGGGCGACACTGAAGCTTTCTTT. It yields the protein CASSLRGGGDTEAFF.

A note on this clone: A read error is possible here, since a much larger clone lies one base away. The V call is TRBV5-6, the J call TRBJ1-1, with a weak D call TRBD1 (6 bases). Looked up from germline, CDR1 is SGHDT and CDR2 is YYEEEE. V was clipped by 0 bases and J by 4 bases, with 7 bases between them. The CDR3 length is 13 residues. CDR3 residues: CASSLDRVTEAFF. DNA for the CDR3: TGTGCCAGCAGCTTGGACAGGGTCACTGAAGCTTTCTTT.

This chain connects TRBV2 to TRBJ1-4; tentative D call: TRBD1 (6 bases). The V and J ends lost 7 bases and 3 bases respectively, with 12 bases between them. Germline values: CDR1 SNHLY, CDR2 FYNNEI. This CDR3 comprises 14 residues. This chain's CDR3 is CASKGRGPNEKLFF. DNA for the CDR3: TGTGCCAGCAAAGGCAGGGGTCCTAATGAAAAACTGTTTTTT.